The clone carrying this TCR beta chain was detected a few times. Trimming cost V 5 bases and J 2 bases; bases outside gene matches: 20. CDR1 and CDR2 from the germline V gene are SGHVS and FQNEAQ. The CDR3 is made up of 20 amino acids. This entry belongs to a study of blood T cell repertoires in COVID-19. Authors' data handling: Reference gene primer amplification in the assay estimated nucleated cell counts. Repertoires were generated with immunoSEQ multiplex PCR, while TCRdb's copy carries only in-frame clones and drops some. V and J calls and clone size are given by that table; D and trimming were obtained from the DNA. The sample includes approximately 200,000 clones, approximately 79% of them seen just once.

The TCR sequence derives from a man in his sixties with active or convalescent COVID-19. Sequences were obtained from peripheral blood. V is TRBV7-8 and J is TRBJ1-2; 10 bases fit TRBD1. The CDR3 sequence: CASSDRPGTGAPNPNYGYTF. CDR3 nucleotide sequence: TGTGCCAGCAGCGACCGTCCCGGGACAGGGGCCCCAAATCCGAACTATGGCTACACCTTC.